Following are 19 T cell receptor beta chains from one sample sequenced in a study of T cell changes during pregnancy in multiple sclerosis. Assay used: immunoSEQ multiplex PCR; TCRdb lists only in-frame clones, some missing. The data contain 85,000 to 130,000 clones, less than 95% of them singletons. This specimen was peripheral blood, taken after pregnancy. The origin of the receptors is a female donor with multiple sclerosis, enrolled in a pregnancy study.

The chain uses TRBV19 and TRBJ1-2; D might be TRBD1 (5 bases). The CDR3 extends over 16 amino acids. V was shortened by 1 base and J by 3 bases, with 15 bases between the two germline ends. The germline V gene has CDR1 LNHDA and CDR2 SQIVND (reference sequence). The CDR3 reads CASSIGGGLGDYGYTF. Here the CDR3 DNA reads TGTGCCAGTAGTATAGGAGGAGGACTAGGGGACTATGGCTACACCTTC. Full variable domain (outside the CDR3, taken from reference TRBV19 and TRBJ1-2): DGGITQSPKYLFRKEGQNVTLSCEQNLNHDAMYWYRQDPGQGLRLIYYSQIVNDFQKGDIAEGYSVSREKKESFPLTVTSAQKNPTAFYLCASSIGGGLGDYGYTFGSGTRLTVV.

A single count supports this clone. The J gene is TRBJ2-7, the V gene TRBV5-6; no clear D gene. The V end lost 0 bases, the J end lost 7 bases, and 5 bases lay between the germline ends. CDR1 and CDR2 from the germline V gene are SGHDT and YYEEEE. The CDR3 runs to 11 residues. CDR3 sequence: CASSLAGEQYF. The CDR3 DNA is TGTGCCAGCAGCTTGGCAGGAGAGCAGTACTTC.

The chain joins TRBV18 to TRBJ2-7; possible D gene TRBD1, 5 bases. Germline CDR1 and CDR2: KGHSH and LQKENI. V lost 0 bases to trimming and J lost 0 bases, with 6 bases between them. CDR3 size: 14 residues. The CDR3 sequence: CASSPPQGSYEQYF. CDR3 in DNA: TGTGCCAGCTCACCACCGCAGGGCTCCTACGAGCAGTACTTC.

The CDR3 loop is CASSLTTGPGELFF. CDR3 bases: TGTGCCAGCAGCTTGACGACAGGGCCCGGGGAGCTGTTTTTT. The V call is TRBV7-3, the J call TRBJ2-2, with 7 bases matching TRBD1. Trimming cost V 3 bases and J 6 bases; bases outside gene matches: 4. This CDR3 is 14 amino acids long. The V gene's germline CDR1 is SGHTA and CDR2 FQGTGA.

The chain has TRBV19 and TRBJ1-1, with a weak D call TRBD1 (6 bases). Per the germline V gene, CDR1 is LNHDA and CDR2 is SQIVND (reference sequence). This CDR3 has 13 amino acids. Trimming pared 6 bases from V and 8 bases from J, leaving 16 bases between. The CDR3 loop is CASSAQGLGEAFF. The CDR3 DNA reads as TGTGCCAGTAGCGCCCAGGGGCTCGGGGAAGCTTTCTTT.

The sample holds one count of this clone. The gene calls are TRBV11-2 and TRBJ2-3, with 9 bases identical to TRBD1. This CDR3 is 15 amino acids long. CDR1 is SGHAT and CDR2 is FQNNGV in the germline V gene. After removal of 3 bases from V and 4 bases from J, the junction contained 5 bases not matched to a gene. CDR3 coding DNA: TGTGCCAGCAGCTTTAGTACAGGGGGCTCAGATACGCAGTATTTT. It yields the protein CASSFSTGGSDTQYF.

V and J are TRBV5-8 and TRBJ1-4; D call uncertain. Trimming took off 1 base at V and 0 bases at J, with 7 bases between the two ends. The germline V gene encodes CDR1 SGHTS and CDR2 YDEGEE. CDR3 length equals 15 residues. The CDR3 region is CASSLRSSTNEKLFF. In DNA form, the CDR3 reads TGTGCCAGCAGCTTGAGGAGCTCAACTAATGAAAAACTGTTTTTT.

This chain joins TRBV18 and TRBJ1-1; 8 nucleotides match TRBD1. Germline CDR1 and CDR2: KGHSH and LQKENI. The CDR3 has 16 residues. The J segment lost 4 bases and the V segment lost 4 bases, leaving 11 bases of the junction unmatched. CDR3 sequence: CASSRRQGLRSTEAFF. Here the CDR3 DNA reads TGTGCCAGCTCACGCAGACAGGGGTTGAGGAGCACTGAAGCTTTCTTT.

This chain joins TRBV19 and TRBJ2-5; perhaps TRBD2 as D (6 bases). Trimming removed 9 bases from V and 4 bases from J, with 24 bases in between. Germline values: CDR1 LNHDA, CDR2 SQIVND (reference sequence). The CDR3 is 16 residues long. The CDR3 reads CASNPGAGRLGETQYF. CDR3 coding DNA: TGTGCCAGCAATCCCGGGGCGGGGAGGCTGGGAGAGACCCAGTACTTC.

This clone is a singleton in its sample. The chain joins TRBV30 to TRBJ2-3; D is possibly TRBD1 (5 bases). Per the germline V gene, CDR1 is GTSNPN and CDR2 is SVGIG (reference sequence). Trimming pared 1 base from V and 4 bases from J, leaving 9 bases between. The length of the CDR3 is 13 residues. This CDR3 is CAWSAGFPDTQYF. CDR3 bases: TGTGCCTGGAGTGCAGGGTTCCCAGATACGCAGTATTTT.

The rearrangement uses TRBV18 and TRBJ1-3; the D is unclear. Trimming stripped 0 bases from V and 4 bases from J, with 10 bases between. The germline V gene has CDR1 KGHSH and CDR2 LQKENI. The CDR3 sequence is 15 residues long. The chain's CDR3 is CASSPPIGVGNTIYF. In DNA, the CDR3 is TGTGCCAGCTCACCACCGATCGGGGTGGGAAACACCATATATTTT.

This rearrangement joins TRBV5-6 to TRBJ1-4; possible D gene TRBD1, 6 bases. Trimming left V 4 bases short and J 8 bases short, with 21 bases between. The length of the CDR3 is 16 residues. From germline, CDR1 is SGHDT and CDR2 YYEEEE. This chain's CDR3 is CASSIFTGTLGEKLFF. The CDR3 coding sequence is TGTGCCAGCAGCATATTCACAGGGACCCTAGGAGAAAAACTGTTTTTT. Filled out from reference TRBV5-6 and TRBJ1-4, the complete variable domain reads DAGVTQSPTHLIKTRGQQVTLRCSPKSGHDTVSWYQQALGQGPQFIFQYYEEEERQRGNFPDRFSGHQFPNYSSELNVNALLLGDSALYLCASSIFTGTLGEKLFFGSGTQLSVL.

CDR3 bases: TGTGCCTGGAGTCGGCTAGCTGCGCAGACCCAGTACTTC. Translating gives CAWSRLAAQTQYF. The chain links TRBV30 to TRBJ2-5; perhaps TRBD2 as D (5 bases). The CDR3 is 13 residues long. CDR1 and CDR2 from the germline V gene are GTSNPN and SVGIG (reference sequence). Trimming removed 2 bases at V and 6 bases at J, with 13 bases between.

There are a few counts of this clone. The genes are TRBV29-1 and TRBJ1-5; weak D call: TRBD1 (5 bases). Germline CDR1 and CDR2: SQVTM and ANQGSEA. Deletions cut 4 bases from V and 1 base from J, with 8 bases between. This CDR3 is built from 13 residues. The CDR3 coding sequence is TGCAGCGTTGCGGAGGGGAGCAATCAGCCCCAGCATTTT. This gives the protein CSVAEGSNQPQHF.

The chain couples TRBV28 to TRBJ1-4; D unresolved. Germline CDR1 reads MDHEN; CDR2 reads SYDVKM. The CDR3 runs to 15 residues. The germline V and J ends were trimmed by 5 bases and 4 bases, with 14 bases remaining between them. The DNA for the CDR3 is TGTGCCAGCAGTCCCACGGGTGAGGTTAATGAAAAACTGTTTTTT. It yields the protein CASSPTGEVNEKLFF. Full variable domain (remainder filled in from reference TRBV28 and TRBJ1-4): DVKVTQSSRYLVKRTGEKVFLECVQDMDHENMFWYRQDPGLGLRLIYFSYDVKMKEKGDIPEGYSVSREKKERFSLILESASTNQTSMYLCASSPTGEVNEKLFFGSGTQLSVL.

V gene TRBV28 combines with J gene TRBJ1-2; tentatively, D is TRBD1 (5 bases). This CDR3 has 16 amino acids. Germline lookup yields CDR1 MDHEN and CDR2 SYDVKM. Between the trimmed V and J ends, which lost 2 bases and 8 bases, there was a span of 21 bases. CDR3 region: CASSLPRSRIGGGYTF. Here the CDR3 DNA reads TGTGCCAGCAGTTTACCCCGAAGTAGAATCGGGGGGGGCTACACCTTC.

The genes are TRBV28 and TRBJ2-1, with D unresolved. The CDR3 spans 15 residues. V dropped 8 bases and J dropped 0 bases, with 14 bases sitting between them. The germline gives CDR1 MDHEN, CDR2 SYDVKM. The CDR3, as DNA: TGTGCCAGCCGTCCCGACCCTAGCTCCTACAATGAGCAGTTCTTC. Protein product: CASRPDPSSYNEQFF.

The rearrangement links TRBV29-1 to TRBJ1-2; 9 nucleotides line up with TRBD1. The junction had 8 bases not matched to a gene; V was cut back by 7 bases and J by 2 bases. Germline assignment: CDR1 SQVTM and CDR2 ANQGSEA. The CDR3 totals 14 residues. CDR3 bases: TGCAGCGCCGGTGGGACAGGGTTCAACTATGGCTACACCTTC. Protein sequence: CSAGGTGFNYGYTF.

The chain combines TRBV28 with TRBJ1-1, with a weak D call TRBD1 (6 bases). The CDR3 runs 13 residues. V shed 3 bases and J shed 11 bases, with 16 bases lying between them. Germline-derived CDR1 and CDR2 are MDHEN and SYDVKM. This CDR3 is CASSFPGTSEAFF. The CDR3 DNA reads TGTGCCAGCAGTTTCCCAGGGACATCCGAGGCTTTCTTT.